The present T cell receptor (beta chain) was sequenced within a study of T cells expressing NK-cell markers. Study-wide points: Leadership of the CD3+CD56-NKG2C+ fraction also belonged to these clonotypes in four donors.

Points on this clonotype: As yet, its antigen is unknown.

In generating TCR beta cDNA, 5'RACE template switching with UMIs was used. Following a re-call of the 5' RACE reads, TCRdb has one entry per CDR3 protein and lacks DNA. Listed are 550,000 or so distinct CDR3 sequences; approximately 4% falls within the top ten. The source is a man between 18 and 29 years old in good health. The sample taken for sequencing was blood T cells: a sorted CD56 or NKG2C T cell subset, CD4+ or CD8+ T cells, or bulk PBMC T cells (not recorded which).

CDR3 amino acids: CASSMTGQINYGYTF. The chain carries TRBV12-3 or TRBV12-4 and TRBJ1-2; the TCRdb D gene call, TRBD1, has no DNA to confirm it. The CDR3 is made up of 15 amino acids.